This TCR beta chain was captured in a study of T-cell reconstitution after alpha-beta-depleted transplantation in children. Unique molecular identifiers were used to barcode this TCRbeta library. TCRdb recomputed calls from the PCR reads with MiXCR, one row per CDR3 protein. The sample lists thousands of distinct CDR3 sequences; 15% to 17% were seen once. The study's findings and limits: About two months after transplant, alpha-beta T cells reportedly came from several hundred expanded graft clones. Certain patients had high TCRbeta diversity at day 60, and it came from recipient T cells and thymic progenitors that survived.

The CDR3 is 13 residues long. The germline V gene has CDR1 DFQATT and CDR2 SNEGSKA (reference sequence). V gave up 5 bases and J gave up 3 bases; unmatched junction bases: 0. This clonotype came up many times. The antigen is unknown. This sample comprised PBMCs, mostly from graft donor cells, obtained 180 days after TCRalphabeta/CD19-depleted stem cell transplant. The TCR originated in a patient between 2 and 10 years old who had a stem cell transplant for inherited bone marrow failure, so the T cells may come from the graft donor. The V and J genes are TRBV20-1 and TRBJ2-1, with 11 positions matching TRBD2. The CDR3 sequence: CSAGLAGYNEQFF. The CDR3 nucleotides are TGCAGTGCTGGACTAGCGGGCTACAATGAGCAGTTCTTC.